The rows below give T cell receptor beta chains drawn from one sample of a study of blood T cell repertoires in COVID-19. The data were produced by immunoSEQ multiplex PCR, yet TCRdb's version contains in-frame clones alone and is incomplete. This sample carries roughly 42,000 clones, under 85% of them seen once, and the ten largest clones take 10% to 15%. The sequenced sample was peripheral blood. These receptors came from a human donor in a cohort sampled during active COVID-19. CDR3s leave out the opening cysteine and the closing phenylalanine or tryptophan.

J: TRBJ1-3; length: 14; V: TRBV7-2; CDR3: ASSPYSDRGRNTIY
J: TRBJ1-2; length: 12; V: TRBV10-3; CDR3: AISDHGTGYGYT
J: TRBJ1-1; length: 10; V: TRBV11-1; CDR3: ASSHRNTEAF
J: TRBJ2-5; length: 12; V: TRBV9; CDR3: ASTRDRQRETQY
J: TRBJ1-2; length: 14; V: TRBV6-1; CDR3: ASSEGPKGASYGYT
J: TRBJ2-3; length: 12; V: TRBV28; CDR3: ASSFRLSLDTQY
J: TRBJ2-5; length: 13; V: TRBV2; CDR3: ASRTAGAYQETQY
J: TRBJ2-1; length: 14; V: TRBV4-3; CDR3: ASSQEVARFHNEQF
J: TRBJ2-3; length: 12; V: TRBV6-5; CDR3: ASSPRTRADTQY
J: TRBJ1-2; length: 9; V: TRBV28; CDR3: ASGSGYGYT
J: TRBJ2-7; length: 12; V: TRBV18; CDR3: ASSKGTGVYEQY
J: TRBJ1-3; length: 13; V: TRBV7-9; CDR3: ASSLEAVSGNTIY
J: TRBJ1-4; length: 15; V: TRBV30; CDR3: AWSVQGQGATNEKLF
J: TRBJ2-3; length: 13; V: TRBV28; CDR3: ASSGSGGRTDTQY
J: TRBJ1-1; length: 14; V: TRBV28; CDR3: ATTLGGSRLNTEAF
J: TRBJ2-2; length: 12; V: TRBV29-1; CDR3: SVRTGGSTGELF
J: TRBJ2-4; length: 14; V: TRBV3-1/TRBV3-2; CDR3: ASSRGTAIAKNIQY
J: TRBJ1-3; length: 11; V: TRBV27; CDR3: ASSVRSGNTIY
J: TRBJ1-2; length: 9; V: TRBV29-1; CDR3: SVEVTYGYT
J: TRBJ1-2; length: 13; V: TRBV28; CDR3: ASSTRDRGGYGYT
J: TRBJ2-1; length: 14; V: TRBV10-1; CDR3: ASIPRPGGCYNEQF
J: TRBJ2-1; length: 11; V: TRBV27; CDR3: ASSLWGPHEQF
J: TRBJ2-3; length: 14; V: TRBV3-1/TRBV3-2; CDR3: ASSHRDRHPTDTQY
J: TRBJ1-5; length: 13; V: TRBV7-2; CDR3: ASSFVQGEGQPQH
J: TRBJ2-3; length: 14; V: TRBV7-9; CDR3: ASSHASGGATDTQY
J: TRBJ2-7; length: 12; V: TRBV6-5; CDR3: ASSYSRGNNEQY
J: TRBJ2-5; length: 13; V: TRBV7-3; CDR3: ASSWGTGRVETQY
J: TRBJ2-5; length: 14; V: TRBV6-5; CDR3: ASSLTPRGGEETQY
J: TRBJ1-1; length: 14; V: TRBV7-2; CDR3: ASSLGPSGVSTEAF